The sequence of this T cell receptor (beta chain) was determined in a study of blood T cell repertoires in COVID-19. Looking at the study overall: Samples came from the United States, Italy and Spain, spanning acute and convalescent COVID-19.

Participant age was about 18 to 89 years, and participants resided in 20 to 30 US areas. Original data processing: The authors estimated nucleated cell counts from reference gene primer amplification. Assay: immunoSEQ multiplex PCR; the TCRdb copy retains only in-frame clones and omits some. V, J and clone size are those of that table, while D and trimming were read from the DNA. The data contain approximately 170,000 clones, over 75% of them singletons. The sequencing sample was made of PBMCs or T cells enriched from blood (not recorded which). The TCR sequence derives from a woman between 18 and 29 years old who had recovered from COVID-19.

The CDR3 protein is CASSYPRTGMDYGYTF. CDR3 nucleotides: TGTGCCAGCAGTTACCCCCGGACAGGGATGGACTATGGCTACACCTTC. The J gene is TRBJ1-2, the V gene TRBV6-5, with TRBD1 matching 8 bases. Trimming took 2 bases from V and 3 from J; bases not matched to a gene: 8. This CDR3 region has 16 residues. Germline V gene data show CDR1 as MNHEY and CDR2 as SVGAGI.